Each of the 27 T cell receptor beta chains below was sequenced from the same sample in a study of regulatory T cells in long-lasting Graves disease. Time point specified: persistent/refractory GD, antithyroid drugs over 5 years with positive TRAb. Generation of the TCR library employed RNA extracted from PBMCs. Both iRepertoire HTBI primers and Arm-PCR of CDR3 regions were used to build the TCR beta libraries. TCRdb re-called the multiplex PCR reads through MiXCR, storing one row per CDR3 protein. The profile shows 400,000 to 450,000 distinct CDR3 sequences, around 22% of them singletons. The input for sequencing was peripheral blood mononuclear cells (PBMCs), taken when the disease was refractory, from a patient treated with antithyroid drugs. These receptors all stem from a female donor with Graves disease.

This clonotype was recorded at least ten times. The rearrangement uses TRBV6-5 and TRBJ2-5; TRBD2 is a possible D gene (5 bases). CDR3 size: 16 residues. Germline values: CDR1 MNHEY, CDR2 SVGAGI. The V end was cut by 1 base, the J end by 4 bases, with 16 bases between. The CDR3 region has the DNA TGTGCCAGCAGTTACTTTCGGGGAACATTGGTAGAGACCCAGTACTTC. Translation gives CASSYFRGTLVETQYF.

This clonotype has ten or more counts. The chain employs TRBV2 and TRBJ1-2, with D maybe TRBD1 (6 bases). V was shortened by 6 bases and J by 9 bases, with 17 bases between the two germline ends. This CDR3 has 13 residues. Germline values: CDR1 SNHLY, CDR2 FYNNEI. Here the CDR3 reads CASSEAGVGSYTF. In DNA, the CDR3 is TGTGCCAGCAGCGAGGCAGGGGTGGGGAGCTACACCTTC.

This clonotype has a handful of counts. The chain recombines TRBV11-2 with TRBJ2-5; 11 nucleotides align to TRBD2. Trimming took 1 base from V and 5 from J; bases not matched to a gene: 9. The length of the CDR3 is 17 residues. CDR1 and CDR2 from the germline V gene are SGHAT and FQNNGV. The CDR3 loop is CASSLGSLAGVPETQYF. In DNA, the CDR3 is TGTGCCAGCAGCTTAGGCTCACTAGCGGGAGTTCCGGAGACCCAGTACTTC. Using reference TRBV11-2 and TRBJ2-5 for the parts outside the CDR3, the full variable domain is EAGVAQSPRYKIIEKRQSVAFWCNPISGHATLYWYQQILGQGPKLLIQFQNNGVVDDSQLPKDRFSAERLKGVDSTLKIQPAKLEDSAVYLCASSLGSLAGVPETQYFGPGTRLLVL.

About this clonotype itself: A junction boundary mismatches the germline segment, possibly from a read error. In nucleotides, the CDR3 is TGTGCCAGCAGCTTGGGGGGTAGCTATGACTACACCTTC. As protein: CASSLGGSYDYTF. The chain has TRBV2 and TRBJ1-2; tentative D call: TRBD1 (5 bases). This CDR3 region has 13 residues. The germline gives CDR1 SNHLY, CDR2 FYNNEI.

There are many counts of this clonotype. The chain recombines TRBV6-2 or TRBV6-3 with TRBJ2-5; D possibly matches TRBD1 or TRBD2 (5 bases each). Germline CDR1 reads MNHEY; CDR2 reads SVGEGT. The CDR3 spans 16 residues. Between the trimmed V and J ends, which lost 5 bases and 6 bases, there was a span of 22 bases. The DNA of the CDR3 is TGTGCCAGCAGTCCTCTAGCACCCAGGGAGCGAAAGACCCAGTACTTC. This encodes CASSPLAPRERKTQYF.

The table lists this clonotype with many counts. The chain carries TRBV18 and TRBJ1-1; 7 bases map to TRBD1. CDR3 length equals 12 residues. Germline V gene data show CDR1 as KGHSH and CDR2 as LQKENI. V lost 2 bases and J lost 11; bases outside the gene matches: 5. This CDR3 is CASSPDRVLAFF. The CDR3 DNA is TGTGCCAGCTCACCAGACAGGGTCTTGGCTTTCTTT.

This clonotype was counted at least ten times. CDR3 nucleotides: TGCAGTGCTAGTTTAGGAGAATGGACCAAAAACATTCAGTACTTC. As protein: CSASLGEWTKNIQYF. The V and J genes are TRBV20-1 and TRBJ2-4; D gene ambiguous. Per the germline V gene, CDR1 is DFQATT and CDR2 is SNEGSKA (reference sequence). V was clipped by 3 bases and J by 2 bases, with 14 bases between them. The CDR3 loop spans 15 amino acids.

The V and J genes are TRBV7-7 and TRBJ2-1; tentatively, D is TRBD1 (6 bases). The germline CDR1 and CDR2 sequences are SSHAT and FNYEAQ (reference sequence). The CDR3 spans 14 residues. With 9 bases removed from V and 0 bases from J, the gap between germline ends came to 12 bases. In nucleotides, the CDR3 is TGTGCCAGAGGGACACCAAGCTCCTACAATGAGCAGTTCTTC. It translates to CARGTPSSYNEQFF. The complete variable domain, with remaining parts taken from reference TRBV7-7 and TRBJ2-1, reads GAGVSQSPRYKVTKRGQDVTLRCDPISSHATLYWYQQALGQGPEFLTYFNYEAQPDKSGLPSDRFSAERPEGSISTLTIQRTEQRDSAMYRCARGTPSSYNEQFFGPGTRLTVL.

In its sample, this clonotype was seen many times. V and J are TRBV2 and TRBJ1-2; D perhaps matches TRBD1 (6 bases). Trimming stripped 8 bases from V and 4 bases from J, with 17 bases between. Germline V gene data show CDR1 as SNHLY and CDR2 as FYNNEI. CDR3 length: 14 amino acids. The CDR3 nucleotides are TGTGCCAGCGGCCCGGACAGCCAGCCCTATGGCTACACCTTC. Translating gives CASGPDSQPYGYTF.

The chain uses TRBV29-1 and TRBJ1-1; D not certain. The CDR3 runs 14 residues. V dropped 5 bases and J dropped 0 bases, with 13 bases sitting between them. Germline-derived CDR1 and CDR2 are SQVTM and ANQGSEA. The CDR3 sequence is CSVLPGPMNTEAFF. The CDR3 DNA reads TGCAGCGTTTTACCCGGGCCCATGAACACTGAAGCTTTCTTT.

The rearrangement joins TRBV5-1 to TRBJ1-1; D is unclear. This CDR3 spans 13 amino acids. Deletions cut 0 bases from V and 4 bases from J, with 7 bases between. Germline assignment: CDR1 SGHRS and CDR2 YFSETQ. The CDR3 spells CASSLERSTEAFF. In DNA, the CDR3 is TGCGCCAGCAGCTTGGAGAGGAGCACTGAAGCTTTCTTT.

About this clonotype itself: With a much larger clone just one base away, this may be a read error. V and J are TRBV6-1 and TRBJ2-5, with D possibly being TRBD2 (5 bases). Trimming shortened V by 6 bases and J by 0 bases, and 14 bases separated the two germline ends. This CDR3 is built from 15 residues. From germline, CDR1 is MNHNS and CDR2 SASEGT. The CDR3 sequence is CASRGGLRYQETQYF. In DNA, the CDR3 is TGTGCCAGCAGAGGAGGACTGAGATACCAAGAGACCCAGTACTTC.

Notes on this clonotype: This may arise from a read error, as a much more abundant clone is one base away. The chain recombines TRBV2 with TRBJ2-5, with D perhaps being TRBD1 or TRBD2 (5 bases each). Germline V lookup: CDR1 SNHLY, CDR2 FYNNEI. CDR3 size: 13 residues. This CDR3 reads CASSVGAGETKYF. The CDR3 DNA reads TGTGCCAGCAGTGTTGGGGCCGGGGAGACCAAGTACTTC.

This clonotype appeared many times. The chain couples TRBV2 to TRBJ2-2; 13 bases map to TRBD2. CDR3 length: 17 residues. J gave up 3 bases and V 5 bases, and 6 bases lay outside the gene matches. CDR1 is SNHLY, CDR2 FYNNEI, per germline. This CDR3 is CASSWTSGSVDTGELFF. CDR3 DNA sequence: TGTGCCAGCAGTTGGACTAGCGGGAGTGTCGACACCGGGGAGCTGTTTTTT.

In its sample, this clonotype was seen a few times. This chain links TRBV30 with TRBJ2-7; TRBD1 might be the D (7 bases). This CDR3 comprises 16 residues. Trimming pared 1 base from V and 1 base from J, leaving 17 bases between. Germline values: CDR1 GTSNPN, CDR2 SVGIG (reference sequence). The CDR3 protein is CAWSGGVRGLSYEQYF. Here the CDR3 DNA reads TGTGCCTGGAGTGGGGGGGTAAGGGGGCTATCCTACGAGCAGTACTTC.

The V gene is TRBV2, the J gene TRBJ1-1, with D possibly TRBD1 on 6 matching bases. The CDR3 loop spans 14 amino acids. The germline V and J ends were trimmed by 4 bases and 5 bases, with 14 bases remaining between them. Per germline, CDR1 SNHLY and CDR2 FYNNEI. The CDR3 nucleotides are TGTGCCAGCAGTGGACCTAGGGGGTTTACTGAAGCTTTCTTT. As protein: CASSGPRGFTEAFF.

The J gene is TRBJ2-7, the V gene TRBV6-1, with 14 bases matching TRBD2. The germline gives CDR1 MNHNS, CDR2 SASEGT. The junction had 7 bases not matched to a gene; V was cut back by 6 bases and J by 6 bases. CDR3 length equals 15 residues. The CDR3 DNA reads TGTGCCAGCAGGCCGACTAGCGGGAGGGTAAGCGAGCAGTACTTC. It yields the protein CASRPTSGRVSEQYF.

In its sample, this clonotype was seen many times. The V and J genes are TRBV2 and TRBJ2-5, with TRBD1 matching 9 bases. V shed 6 bases and J 6 bases; nucleotides not matched to a gene: 11. This CDR3 comprises 15 residues. Looked up from germline, CDR1 is SNHLY and CDR2 is FYNNEI. The CDR3 protein is CASSPGQGIQKTQYF. The CDR3 DNA reads TGTGCCAGCAGCCCTGGACAGGGGATTCAAAAGACCCAGTACTTC. The full variable domain, rest sourced from reference TRBV2 and TRBJ2-5, is EPEVTQTPSHQVTQMGQEVILRCVPISNHLYFYWYRQILGQKVEFLVSFYNNEISEKSEIFDDQFSVERPDGSNFTLKIRSTKLEDSAMYFCASSPGQGIQKTQYFGPGTRLLVL.

The chain has TRBV29-1 and TRBJ2-7; 7 bases are a match to TRBD2. This CDR3 has 16 residues. CDR1 and CDR2 (germline): SQVTM, ANQGSEA. V gave up 1 base and J gave up 5 bases; unmatched junction bases: 14. In DNA form, the CDR3 reads TGCAGCGTTGAAGTTTCGGGTACTGGCGGGAGAAACGAGCAGTACTTC. Translated: CSVEVSGTGGRNEQYF.

This clonotype was seen once. This chain uses TRBV12-3 or TRBV12-4 with TRBJ1-2; possibly TRBD1 for D (5 bases). There are 14 residues in the CDR3. Trimming removed 7 bases at V and 4 bases at J, with 16 bases between. The chain's CDR3 is CASTDLRGSYGYTF. The DNA of the CDR3 is TGTGCCAGCACTGACTTAAGGGGCTCCTATGGCTACACCTTC.

Ten or more counts support this clonotype. The chain couples TRBV11-1 to TRBJ2-6; D is possibly TRBD2 (6 bases). The CDR3 is 20 amino acids. Per the germline V gene, CDR1 is SGHAT and CDR2 is FQDESV (reference sequence). The V gene lost 4 bases and the J gene lost 0 bases, with 22 bases spanning the gap. CDR3 protein: CASSYKPVLGTYSGANVLTF. CDR3 sequence (DNA): TGTGCCAGCAGCTACAAACCCGTCCTCGGGACTTACTCTGGGGCCAACGTCCTGACTTTC. The entire variable domain, with the rest obtained from reference TRBV11-1 and TRBJ2-6, is as follows: EAEVAQSPRYKITEKSQAVAFWCDPISGHATLYWYRQILGQGPELLVQFQDESVVDDSQLPKDRFSAERLKGVDSTLKIQPAELGDSAMYLCASSYKPVLGTYSGANVLTFGAGSRLTVL.

This clonotype has more than one count but fewer than ten. The rearrangement links TRBV30 to TRBJ2-7, with 8 bases aligning to TRBD2. This CDR3 spans 14 amino acids. V was pared by 0 bases and J by 3 bases, with 4 bases of the junction left unmatched. The germline gives CDR1 GTSNPN, CDR2 SVGIG (reference sequence). As DNA, the CDR3 is TGTGCCTGGAGTGTAAGCGGGAGCCGCTACGAGCAGTACTTC. Translating it yields CAWSVSGSRYEQYF.

The chain carries TRBV7-2 and TRBJ2-7; no clear D. The V and J ends lost 1 base and 6 bases respectively, with 7 bases between them. CDR3 length: 12 amino acids. Germline CDR1 SGHTA, CDR2 FQGNSA. Written as DNA, the CDR3 is TGTGCCAGCAGCTTAGACCCAATCGAGCAGTACTTC. This sequence encodes CASSLDPIEQYF. The whole variable domain, remainder taken from reference TRBV7-2 and TRBJ2-7, is GAGVSQSPSNKVTEKGKDVELRCDPISGHTALYWYRQSLGQGLEFLIYFQGNSAPDKSGLPSDRFSAERTGGSVSTLTIQRTQQEDSAVYLCASSLDPIEQYFGPGTRLTVT.

Remarks on this clonotype: A single base separates this from a much larger clone, so it may be a read error. This chain uses TRBV7-8 with TRBJ2-2; D unclear. V lost 6 bases, J lost 6 bases, and 20 bases lay in between. The CDR3 contains 16 residues. Germline V gene lookup returns CDR1 SGHVS and CDR2 FQNEAQ. The CDR3 is CASSPPTASNAGELFF. The CDR3, as DNA: TGTGCCAGCAGTCCCCCCACGGCCTCAAACGCCGGGGAGCTGTTTTTT.

This clonotype was observed a handful of times. This chain links TRBV2 with TRBJ1-1; perhaps TRBD1 as D (5 bases). This CDR3 is built from 15 residues. Trimming shortened V by 6 bases and J by 2 bases, and 16 bases separated the two germline ends. Germline V gene sequence: CDR1 SNHLY, CDR2 FYNNEI. As DNA, the CDR3 is TGTGCCAGCAGAGAACAGGCAGGGACTAACACTGAAGCTTTCTTT. Encoded protein: CASREQAGTNTEAFF.

This clonotype was counted only a few times. The CDR3 loop reads CASSYSGTKMMNTEAFF. CDR3 nucleotide sequence: TGTGCCAGCAGTTACTCCGGGACAAAGATGATGAACACTGAAGCTTTCTTT. This chain uses TRBV14 with TRBJ1-1, with a weak D call TRBD1 (6 bases). The V gene's germline CDR1 is SGHDN and CDR2 FVKESK. CDR3 length: 17 residues. Trimming left V 6 bases short and J 0 bases short, with 20 bases between.

The sample holds many counts of this clonotype. The rearrangement uses TRBV2 and TRBJ2-5, with a possible D match to TRBD2 (6 bases). Germline-derived CDR1 and CDR2 are SNHLY and FYNNEI. Trimming took off 7 bases at V and 7 bases at J, with 28 bases between the two ends. CDR3 length: 17 residues. CDR3 bases: TGTGCCAGCAATAGATACGGGAGAGGGGATTCTGATGGGACCCAGTACTTC. This encodes CASNRYGRGDSDGTQYF.